The 8 T cell receptor beta chains listed next were all sequenced from one sample in a study of cytomegalovirus exposure and HLA in healthy donors. Vbeta (60) and Jbeta (13) primers were used in the PCR. Method: immunoSEQ multiplex PCR; TCRdb's copy keeps in-frame clones and lacks some. Here the sample spans around 280,000 clones, approximately 90% being singletons. Sample: PBMCs. The receptor set was obtained from a young woman in good health and CMV-seronegative.

This clone was seen a few times. The CDR3 loop reads CASSKDTNTEAFF. CDR3 nucleotide sequence: TGTGCCAGCAGCAAGGACACTAACACTGAAGCTTTCTTT. The rearrangement links TRBV21-1 to TRBJ1-1; TRBD1 reflects the table's D call only, with no check against the DNA. TRBV21-1 is recorded as a pseudogene. The CDR3 is 13 residues long.

The chain is built from TRBV27 and TRBJ1-1, with TRBD1 identical over 9 bases. The CDR3 spans 15 residues. CDR1 MNHEY and CDR2 SMNVEV come from the germline V gene (reference sequence). J was trimmed by 0 bases and V by 3 bases; bases with no gene match: 2. CDR3 sequence reads: CASSFGTGLNTEAFF. In DNA, the CDR3 is TGTGCCAGCAGTTTCGGGACAGGGCTGAACACTGAAGCTTTCTTT.

The chain uses TRBV10-3 and TRBJ1-1; D possibly corresponds to TRBD1 (5 bases). Trimming left V 7 bases short and J 1 base short, with 16 bases between. Germline CDR1 and CDR2: ENHRY and SYGVKD. This CDR3 is 15 amino acids long. In DNA, the CDR3 is TGTGCCATCAATCCCAGGGAAGGTACGAACACTGAAGCTTTCTTT. Translating gives CAINPREGTNTEAFF.

The V call is TRBV5-1, the J call TRBJ2-7; 9 positions agree with TRBD1. Germline V gives CDR1 SGHRS, CDR2 YFSETQ. Trimming took 5 bases from V and 5 from J; bases not matched to a gene: 8. CDR3 size: 14 residues. The DNA of the CDR3 is TGCGCCAGCAGAAGTCGACAGGGGGGCAACGAGCAGTACTTC. Its protein product is CASRSRQGGNEQYF.

This clone was seen only a few times. At one boundary the junction diverges from the germline segment, which might be a read error. V and J are TRBV7-9 and TRBJ1-2; D is possibly TRBD1 (5 bases). CDR1 is SEHNR, CDR2 FQNEAQ, per germline (reference sequence). The CDR3 totals 15 residues. The CDR3 region has the DNA TGTTCCAGCAGCTTCCCAACCCCGGGACTCTATGGCTACACCTTC. As protein: CSSSFPTPGLYGYTF.

V usage is TRBV11-2 and J usage is TRBJ2-7; D uncertain. Germline loops: CDR1 SGHAT, CDR2 FQNNGV. V gave up 4 bases and J gave up 3 bases, with 7 bases separating them. The CDR3 length is 12 residues. The CDR3 here is CASSSYFYEQYF. In DNA, the CDR3 is TGTGCCAGCAGCTCGTATTTCTACGAGCAGTACTTC.

The chain employs TRBV4-1 and TRBJ2-1; TRBD2 aligns across 10 bases. The V gene's germline CDR1 is MGHRA and CDR2 YSYEKL. The CDR3 is 16 residues long. The ends lost 2 bases at V and 3 bases at J; junction bases unmatched: 4. CDR3 coding DNA: TGCGCCAGCAGCCAAAGGGCTAGCGGGGGCTACAATGAGCAGTTCTTC. It yields the protein CASSQRASGGYNEQFF.

The CDR3 region has the DNA TGTGCCAGCACTGCAGCGGGGGGGCTCTACAATGAGCAGTTCTTC. Residues: CASTAAGGLYNEQFF. The J gene is TRBJ2-1, the V gene TRBV7-2; 10 bases fit TRBD2. The length of the CDR3 is 15 residues. CDR1 is SGHTA, CDR2 FQGNSA, per germline. The trim removed 7 bases at V and 3 bases at J, leaving 6 bases unmatched.